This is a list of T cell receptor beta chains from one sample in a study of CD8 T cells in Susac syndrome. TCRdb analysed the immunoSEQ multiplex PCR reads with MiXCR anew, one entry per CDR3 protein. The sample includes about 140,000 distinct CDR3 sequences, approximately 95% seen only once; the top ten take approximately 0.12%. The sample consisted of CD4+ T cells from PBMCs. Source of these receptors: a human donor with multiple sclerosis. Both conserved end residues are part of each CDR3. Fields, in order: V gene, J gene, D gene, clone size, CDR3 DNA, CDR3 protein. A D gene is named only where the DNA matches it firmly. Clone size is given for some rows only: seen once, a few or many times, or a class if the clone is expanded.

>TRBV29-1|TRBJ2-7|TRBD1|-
TGCAGCGTTGAAGACAGGGGGCAGGAGCAGTACTTC
CSVEDRGQEQYF
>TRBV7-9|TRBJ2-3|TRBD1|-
TGTGCCAGCAGAGATACAGGGGCCCGGTTGGAAGATACGCAGTATTTT
CASRDTGARLEDTQYF
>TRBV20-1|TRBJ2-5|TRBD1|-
TGCAGTGCTCCTGACAGGGCCCACGTAAGGGAGACCCAGTACTTC
CSAPDRAHVRETQYF
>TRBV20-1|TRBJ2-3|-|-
TGCAGTCATACCGGGGGTTTCGGCACAGATACGCAGTATTTT
CSHTGGFGTDTQYF
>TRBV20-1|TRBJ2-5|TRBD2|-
TGCAGTGCTGGATGGACTAGCGGCCAAGAGACCCAGTACTTC
CSAGWTSGQETQYF
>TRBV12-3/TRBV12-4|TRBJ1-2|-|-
TGTGCCAGCACCCTGCCCGGGTCCCCCAATGGCTACACCTTC
CASTLPGSPNGYTF
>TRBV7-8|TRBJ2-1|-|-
TGTGCCAGCACCTCCAGCGGCGGGACCTACAATGAGCAGTTCTTC
CASTSSGGTYNEQFF
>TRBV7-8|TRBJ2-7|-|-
TGTGCCAGCAGCAGAGGACAGTCGGGCTACGAGCAGTACTTC
CASSRGQSGYEQYF
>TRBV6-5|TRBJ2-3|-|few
TGTGCCAGCAGTTACGGGGACGCCCCCACAGATACGCAGTATTTT
CASSYGDAPTDTQYF
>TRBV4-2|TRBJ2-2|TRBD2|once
TGTGCCAGCAGCCAGCGGGAGACCGGGGAGCTGTTTTTT
CASSQRETGELFF
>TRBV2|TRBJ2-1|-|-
TGTGCCAGCAGCGTCTGGTCAAATGAGCAGTTCTTC
CASSVWSNEQFF
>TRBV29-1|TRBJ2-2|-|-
TGCAGCGTTGAAGAACAAAGCGTAACCGGGGAGCTGTTTTTT
CSVEEQSVTGELFF
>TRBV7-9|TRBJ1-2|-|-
TGTGCCAGCAGCTCCAATCGGGGGACCGTCGCTAACTATGGCTACACCTTC
CASSSNRGTVANYGYTF
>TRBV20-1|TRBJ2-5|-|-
TGCAGTGCCCGGACGAAAGAGACCCAGTACTTC
CSARTKETQYF
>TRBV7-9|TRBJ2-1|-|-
TGTGCCAGCAGCCCGCCCGGGTCCCGCTTGCAGGCTGAGCAGTTCTTC
CASSPPGSRLQAEQFF
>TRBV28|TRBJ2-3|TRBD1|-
TGTGCCAGCAGGACCCTCCAACGGGACAGGGAGTATTTT
CASRTLQRDREYF
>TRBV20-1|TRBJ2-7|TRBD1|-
TGCAGTGCTAGAGGGTCCCGGGACAGGGGAGACGAGCAGTACTTC
CSARGSRDRGDEQYF
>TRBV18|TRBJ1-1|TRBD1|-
TGTGCCAGCTCACCACGGGGACAGGGGGACACTGAAGCTTTCTTT
CASSPRGQGDTEAFF
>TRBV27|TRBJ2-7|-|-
TGTGCCAGCCGCCCGGCGGGTCGGTCGGGCGAGCAGTACTTC
CASRPAGRSGEQYF
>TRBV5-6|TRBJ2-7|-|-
TGTGCCAGCAGCTTGTTGAAAGGGAACGAGCAGTACTTC
CASSLLKGNEQYF
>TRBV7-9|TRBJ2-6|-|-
TGTGCCAGCAGGGACTTTTCTGGGGCCAACGTCCTGACTTTC
CASRDFSGANVLTF
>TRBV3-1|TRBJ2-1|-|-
TGTGCCAGCAGCCGGTTCAGGGGTCTCTACAATGAGCAGTTCTTC
CASSRFRGLYNEQFF
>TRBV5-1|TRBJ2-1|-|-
TGCGCCAGCAGCTTGGGGACTACTTCATCCTACAATGAGCAGTTCTTC
CASSLGTTSSYNEQFF
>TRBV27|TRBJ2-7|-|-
TGTGCCAGCAAGGACAGCTACGAGCAGTACTTC
CASKDSYEQYF
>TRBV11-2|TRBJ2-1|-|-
TGTGCCAGCAGCTTGGGTCCCCTATCGGACAATGAGCAGTTCTTC
CASSLGPLSDNEQFF
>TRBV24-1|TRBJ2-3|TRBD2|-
TGTGCCACCAGTGATGGGGTTCTAGCGGGGAGAGATACGCAGTATTTT
CATSDGVLAGRDTQYF
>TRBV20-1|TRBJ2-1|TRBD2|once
TGCAGTGCTAGGGAATCGGGAGGGAGCTACAATGAGCAGTTCTTC
CSARESGGSYNEQFF
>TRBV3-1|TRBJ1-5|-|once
TGTGCCAGCAGCCAAGTGAGGGACATCAATCAGCCCCAGCATTTT
CASSQVRDINQPQHF
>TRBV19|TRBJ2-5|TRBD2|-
TGTGCCAGCCAGACTAGCGGGGGAAAAGAGACCCAGTACTTC
CASQTSGGKETQYF
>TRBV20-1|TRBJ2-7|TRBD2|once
TGCAGTGCTAGAGATGGCAGGGCTAGCGGAGCCCGCTACGAGCAGTACTTC
CSARDGRASGARYEQYF
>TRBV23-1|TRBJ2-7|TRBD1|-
TGCGCCAGCAGTCAGGAGGGACAGGAGAAGACCAGCTCCTACGAGCAGTACTTC
CASSQEGQEKTSSYEQYF
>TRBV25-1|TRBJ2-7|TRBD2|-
TGTGCCAGCAGTGAAGGATCGGCGGGAGTGTACGAGCAGTACTTC
CASSEGSAGVYEQYF
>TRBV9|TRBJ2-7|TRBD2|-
TGTGCCAGCAGCGAATTAGCGGGGGGCCCCTACGAGCAGTACTTC
CASSELAGGPYEQYF